This T cell receptor (beta chain) emerged from a study of blood T cell repertoires in COVID-19. This table comes from immunoSEQ multiplex PCR, and its TCRdb copy is limited to in-frame clones, with some not included. The data show nearly 300,000 clones, roughly nine tenths seen once. The CDR3 contains 15 residues. The germline V and J ends were trimmed by 9 bases and 0 bases, with 15 bases remaining between them. Germline CDR1 reads LNHDA; CDR2 reads SQIVND (reference sequence). The sequence was obtained from a woman aged 50 to 65 who had been exposed to COVID-19. The chain couples TRBV19 to TRBJ1-5; no reliable D call. Sequencing input: PBMCs or T cells enriched from blood (not recorded which). The CDR3 region has the DNA TGTGCCAGCTTGAGGACTTACGATAGCAATCAGCCCCAGCATTTT. As protein: CASLRTYDSNQPQHF.